Following are 20 T cell receptor beta chains from one sample sequenced in a study of shared clonotypes between healthy human individuals. Only in-frame clones appear in the TCRdb table, and some are missing; sequencing was by immunoSEQ multiplex PCR. The sample carries 95,000 to 120,000 clones, more than 65% recorded once. Sequencing was performed on memory CD8+ T cells sorted from blood. The sample's subset: CD45RO+ cells pooled with CCR7-negative TemRA cells. The receptors originated from a woman aged 30 to 39 in good health.

This clone was counted ten times or more. The rearrangement links TRBV6-5 to TRBJ2-7; no clear D gene. Germline assignment: CDR1 MNHEY and CDR2 SVGAGI. V lost 7 bases and J 2 bases, leaving 15 bases between the germline ends. CDR3 length: 14 amino acids. Here the CDR3 reads CASIQRWAAYEQYF. The CDR3 coding sequence is TGTGCCAGCATCCAAAGATGGGCAGCCTACGAGCAGTACTTC.

Points on this clone: A much larger clone differs from this one at a single base, so this may be a read error. Other nucleotide sequences in the sample specify the same CDR3. The chain combines TRBV7-9 with TRBJ1-1; 7 bases fit TRBD1. CDR1 is SEHNR and CDR2 is FQNEAQ in the germline V gene (reference sequence). The CDR3 loop spans 14 amino acids. As DNA, the CDR3 is TGTGCCAGCAGCTTAGTTTCGACAGGGCATGAAGCGTTCTTT. Translating it yields CASSLVSTGHEAFF.

J is TRBJ2-1 and V is TRBV2, with TRBD2 identical over 10 bases. V was clipped by 11 bases and J by 4 bases; unmatched bases: 2. Germline V gene data show CDR1 as SNHLY and CDR2 as FYNNEI. CDR3 length: 12 amino acids. The CDR3 sequence: CARTSGYNEQFF. CDR3 DNA sequence: TGTGCCCGGACTAGCGGTTACAATGAGCAGTTCTTC.

This clone was seen more than once but under ten times. The chain carries TRBV25-1 and TRBJ1-1; perhaps TRBD1 as D (6 bases). The CDR3 covers 14 residues. Germline V gene lookup returns CDR1 MGHDK and CDR2 SYGVNS. The V end was cut by 4 bases, the J end by 11 bases, with 20 bases between. CDR3 residues: CASSGRDTHLRAFF. The CDR3 nucleotides are TGTGCCAGCAGTGGCCGGGACACGCACCTGAGGGCTTTCTTT.

V gene TRBV19 combines with J gene TRBJ2-7; D gene uncertain. Germline values: CDR1 LNHDA, CDR2 SQIVND (reference sequence). The CDR3 is 14 residues long. V lost 0 bases, J lost 2 bases, and 8 bases lay in between. CDR3 bases: TGTGCCAGTAGTATAGATGCAGAAACCTACGAGCAGTACTTC. Translating gives CASSIDAETYEQYF.

V gene TRBV11-2 combines with J gene TRBJ1-5; TRBD1 matches at 10 bases. Germline V gene sequence: CDR1 SGHAT, CDR2 FQNNGV. The CDR3 runs 18 residues. V trimming: 0 bases; J trimming: 2 bases; junction bases outside the gene matches: 7. The CDR3 DNA reads as TGTGCCAGCAGCTTAGATCATGGGGGGACAGGGGGCAATCAGCCCCAGCATTTT. It codes for CASSLDHGGTGGNQPQHF.

The rearrangement links TRBV19 to TRBJ1-1, with TRBD1 identical over 7 bases. The CDR3 is made up of 15 amino acids. The germline V gene has CDR1 LNHDA and CDR2 SQIVND (reference sequence). After removal of 3 bases from V and 0 bases from J, the junction contained 4 bases not matched to a gene. In DNA, the CDR3 is TGTGCCAGTAGTATGAGGGGGCTCGTGAACACTGAAGCTTTCTTT. Translation: CASSMRGLVNTEAFF.

The chain is built from TRBV19 and TRBJ2-1; D is possibly TRBD2 (6 bases). The germline V gene encodes CDR1 LNHDA and CDR2 SQIVND (reference sequence). The CDR3 consists of 13 residues. Trimming removed 7 bases from V and 6 bases from J, with 13 bases in between. The CDR3 protein is CASIGSPANEQFF. CDR3 sequence (DNA): TGTGCCAGTATCGGGAGTCCGGCCAATGAGCAGTTCTTC.

This clone has just a few counts. The rearrangement uses TRBV14 and TRBJ1-2; D is perhaps TRBD1 (5 bases). The CDR3 totals 13 residues. The germline V and J ends were trimmed by 8 bases and 5 bases, with 15 bases remaining between them. Germline CDR1 and CDR2: SGHDN and FVKESK. The DNA for the CDR3 is TGTGCCAGCTCGGCAACAGGAGGGTATGGCTACACCTTC. This translates into CASSATGGYGYTF.

This clone has a handful of counts. The chain employs TRBV5-1 and TRBJ1-2; D ambiguous. CDR1 and CDR2 (germline): SGHRS, YFSETQ. The ends were cut back, 0 bases at V and 4 bases at J, with 7 bases in the middle. The CDR3 sequence is 13 residues long. The CDR3 bases are TGCGCCAGCAGCTTGGAAGCCGGCTATGGCTACACCTTC. As protein: CASSLEAGYGYTF.

Only one count was recorded for this clone. The V call is TRBV19, the J call TRBJ1-2, with TRBD1 matching over 11 bases. Germline loops: CDR1 LNHDA, CDR2 SQIVND (reference sequence). The CDR3 is 18 amino acids. The ends lost 0 bases at V and 3 bases at J; junction bases unmatched: 9. The CDR3 DNA reads as TGTGCCAGTAGTATAGATACGAACCCGGGACAGGGGGACTATGGCTACACCTTC. This sequence encodes CASSIDTNPGQGDYGYTF.

This sequence joins TRBV19 and TRBJ1-1; D gene uncertain. Germline CDR1 LNHDA, CDR2 SQIVND (reference sequence). This CDR3 has 13 residues. Between the trimmed V and J ends, which lost 8 bases and 1 base, there was a span of 11 bases. This CDR3 reads CASALLGNTEAFF. Written as DNA, the CDR3 is TGTGCCAGTGCTCTACTTGGGAACACTGAAGCTTTCTTT. The full variable domain, completed using reference TRBV19 and TRBJ1-1, is DGGITQSPKYLFRKEGQNVTLSCEQNLNHDAMYWYRQDPGQGLRLIYYSQIVNDFQKGDIAEGYSVSREKKESFPLTVTSAQKNPTAFYLCASALLGNTEAFFGQGTRLTVV.

The CDR3 coding sequence is TGCAGCTCCAGGGGGGGGCGCTCGTATGGACCCACAGATACGCAGTATTTT. This encodes CSSRGGRSYGPTDTQYF. The genes are TRBV29-1 and TRBJ2-3; either TRBD1 or TRBD2 may supply D (7 bases each). The germline V gene has CDR1 SQVTM and CDR2 ANQGSEA. The CDR3 runs 17 residues. V lost 8 bases and J lost 2, with 26 bases in between.

CDR3 region: CSVERPISNEQFF. In DNA form, the CDR3 reads TGCAGCGTCGAACGACCGATATCCAATGAGCAGTTCTTC. The V and J genes are TRBV29-1 and TRBJ2-1; no clear D gene. This CDR3 region has 13 residues. Per the germline V gene, CDR1 is SQVTM and CDR2 is ANQGSEA. The germline V and J ends were trimmed by 6 bases and 6 bases, with 15 bases remaining between them.

Comments on this clone: This likely traces to a read error, being one base from a far larger clone. In the same sample, other DNA sequences code for this CDR3. The chain couples TRBV7-6 to TRBJ1-1; weak D call: TRBD1 (5 bases). V was trimmed by 3 bases and J by 6 bases, leaving 20 bases between them. CDR3 length equals 16 residues. The germline V gene encodes CDR1 SGHVS and CDR2 FNYEAQ. This chain's CDR3 is CASSFVLGEVISEAFF. In DNA, the CDR3 is TGTGCCAGCAGCTTCGTCCTGGGGGAGGTCATCTCTGAAGCTTTCTTT.

This clone was found once. The V and J genes are TRBV27 and TRBJ2-7, with TRBD2 identical over 8 bases. Germline V lookup: CDR1 MNHEY, CDR2 SMNVEV (reference sequence). V gave up 6 bases and J gave up 5 bases; unmatched junction bases: 12. The CDR3 spans 15 residues. This CDR3 is CASSQDPGTRDEQYF. CDR3 DNA: TGTGCCAGCAGCCAAGATCCCGGGACTAGGGACGAGCAGTACTTC.

The chain recombines TRBV27 with TRBJ2-7; D tentatively reads TRBD1 or TRBD2 (5 bases each). The length of the CDR3 is 14 residues. Germline-derived CDR1 and CDR2 are MNHEY and SMNVEV (reference sequence). V lost 5 bases, J lost 4 bases, and 15 bases lay in between. CDR3 sequence (DNA): TGTGCCAGCAGTCACCCCGGGGCCCAGTACGAGCAGTACTTC. This encodes CASSHPGAQYEQYF.

The J gene is TRBJ2-7, the V gene TRBV27, with TRBD2 matching 7 bases. This CDR3 has 14 residues. V shed 2 bases and J 2 bases; nucleotides not matched to a gene: 3. CDR1 MNHEY and CDR2 SMNVEV come from the germline V gene (reference sequence). The CDR3 DNA sequence: TGTGCCAGCAGTTTAGGGAGGGCAACCTACGAGCAGTACTTC. Encoded protein: CASSLGRATYEQYF.

The J gene is TRBJ2-2, the V gene TRBV7-2, with TRBD2 matching 10 bases. Germline V gene lookup returns CDR1 SGHTA and CDR2 FQGNSA. The CDR3 contains 16 residues. V shed 5 bases and J 1 base; nucleotides not matched to a gene: 4. CDR3 protein: CASSPSGRLNTGELFF. The CDR3 nucleotides read TGTGCCAGCAGCCCTAGCGGGAGACTGAACACCGGGGAGCTGTTTTTT. Full variable domain (outside the CDR3, taken from reference TRBV7-2 and TRBJ2-2): GAGVSQSPSNKVTEKGKDVELRCDPISGHTALYWYRQSLGQGLEFLIYFQGNSAPDKSGLPSDRFSAERTGGSVSTLTIQRTQQEDSAVYLCASSPSGRLNTGELFFGEGSRLTVL.

This clone was observed a handful of times. The chain carries TRBV21-1 and TRBJ1-1. TRBV21-1 counts as a pseudogene. This CDR3 has 12 residues. The CDR3 sequence is CASSTGGTEAFF. The CDR3 coding sequence is TGTGCCAGCAGCACGGGAGGCACTGAAGCTTTCTTT.